A selection of T cell receptor beta chains follows, all from one sample in a study of blood T cells in healthy people across ages. In TCRdb, the 5' RACE reads were re-called with MiXCR into one record per CDR3 protein. The sample carries about 640,000 distinct CDR3 sequences, roughly 50% recorded once. Sequencing was done on a sample of blood. These receptors were collected from a man between 60 and 75 years old in good health. Each CDR3 is given with its conserved first and last residue. D genes are given only for firm matches. Clone size is stated in some rows and not others, as once, few, many or a class when expanded.

D	size	J	V	DNA	CDR3
-	-	TRBJ1-2	TRBV10-3	TGTGCCATCTCCGGGGACGCCCGACGCTATGGCTACACCTTC	CAISGDARRYGYTF
-	-	TRBJ2-6	TRBV12-3/TRBV12-4	TGTGCCAGCAGACCCCCCTCGGGACGGAGGGACCTCTCTGGGGCCAACGTCCTGACTTTC	CASRPPSGRRDLSGANVLTF
-	-	TRBJ2-5	TRBV12-3/TRBV12-4	TGTGCCAGCAGTTCCGGAGAGCAAGAGCCCCAGTACTTC	CASSSGEQEPQYF
TRBD1	-	TRBJ1-4	TRBV18	TGTGCCAGCTCACCTCGCCCAGGACAGGATACTGAAAAACTGTTTTTT	CASSPRPGQDTEKLFF
-	-	TRBJ2-1	TRBV7-9	TGTGCCAGCGGCGTAATGGGACCCCTCAATGAGCAGTTCTTC	CASGVMGPLNEQFF
-	-	TRBJ2-1	TRBV25-1	TGTGCCAGCAGTGAAGCGAAATCGAGTGAGCAGTTCTTC	CASSEAKSSEQFF
-	-	TRBJ1-4	TRBV5-1	TGCGCCAGCTCGAGGGACGGGGATGAAAAACTGTTTTTT	CASSRDGDEKLFF
-	-	TRBJ2-7	TRBV10-3	TGTGCCACATCAGGCCTAGCGTGGGAGCAGTACTTC	CATSGLAWEQYF
TRBD2	-	TRBJ2-1	TRBV7-2	TGTGCCAGCAGCTTAGCGTTCCTAGCGGGATACAATGAGCAGTTCTTC	CASSLAFLAGYNEQFF
TRBD2	-	TRBJ2-1	TRBV4-1	TGCGCCAGCAGCACAAGCGGGGGTAACTCCTACAATGAGCAGTTCTTC	CASSTSGGNSYNEQFF
-	-	TRBJ2-6	TRBV28	TGTGCCAGCAGGGACACAGGATCCTCTGGGGCCAACGTCCTGACTTTC	CASRDTGSSGANVLTF
-	-	TRBJ2-5	TRBV29-1	TGCAGCGTTGGGTCTGGGACCCAGTACTTC	CSVGSGTQYF
TRBD1	-	TRBJ1-2	TRBV2	TGTGCCAGCAGTGATAGGACAGGGGCGCTGGGCTACACCTTC	CASSDRTGALGYTF
TRBD1	few	TRBJ1-4	TRBV29-1	TGCAGCGTTGAAGCCGGGCAGGGGACAGGGGAAAAACTGTTTTTT	CSVEAGQGTGEKLFF
TRBD1	-	TRBJ2-6	TRBV5-4	TGTGCCAGCAGCTTTAGGACAGGGGTCTCTGGGGCCAACGTCCTGACTTTC	CASSFRTGVSGANVLTF